The 27 T cell receptor beta chains below come from one sample, sequenced in a study of T cell repertoires in cytomegalovirus infection. TCRdb redid the calling of the reads with MiXCR, one entry per CDR3 protein. In the table there are around 330,000 distinct CDR3 sequences, around a sixth of which are singletons. The specimen sequenced was PBMCs. Receptors originate from a human donor in good health (CMV status not recorded). Some clones in this sample may be carry-over from other donors' samples.

In DNA form, the CDR3 reads TGCAGTGCTAGTTGGTCGGGGTTCTATGGCTACACCTTC. It is translated as CSASWSGFYGYTF. The V and J genes are TRBV20-1 and TRBJ1-2; D unresolved. Germline-derived CDR1 and CDR2 are DFQATT and SNEGSKA (reference sequence). Trimming shortened V by 3 bases and J by 4 bases, and 12 bases separated the two germline ends. This CDR3 contains 13 residues.

This clonotype was counted a few times. V usage is TRBV11-1 and J usage is TRBJ2-1; D is possibly TRBD1 (5 bases). V lost 5 bases and J 5 bases, leaving 13 bases between the germline ends. CDR1 is SGHAT and CDR2 is FQDESV in the germline V gene (reference sequence). The CDR3 runs 14 residues. The DNA for the CDR3 is TGTGCCAGCAGCCAACGGGCAGGGAACAATGAGCAGTTCTTC. Translated: CASSQRAGNNEQFF.

The sample holds a few counts of this clonotype. The chain joins TRBV5-6 to TRBJ1-2, with a tentative D call TRBD1 (6 bases). This CDR3 has 13 residues. V was cut by 5 bases and J by 5 bases, with 13 bases left in between. The germline CDR1 and CDR2 sequences are SGHDT and YYEEEE. CDR3 sequence: CASSVGGPYGYTF. The CDR3 nucleotides are TGTGCCAGCAGTGTCGGGGGGCCTTATGGCTACACCTTC.

In its sample, this clonotype was seen many times. The rearrangement joins TRBV7-2 to TRBJ2-3, with 8 bases aligning to TRBD2. Trimming removed 1 base from V and 2 bases from J; junction bases left unmatched: 8. This CDR3 has 17 amino acids. The germline gives CDR1 SGHTA, CDR2 FQGNSA. CDR3: CASSLGLAGLTTDTQYF. The CDR3 nucleotides read TGTGCCAGCAGCTTAGGGTTAGCGGGACTTACCACAGATACGCAGTATTTT.

This clonotype was counted only a few times. This chain connects TRBV2 to TRBJ1-1; 7 bases are shared with TRBD1. CDR1 and CDR2 from the germline V gene are SNHLY and FYNNEI. Trimming took 2 bases from V and 0 from J; bases not matched to a gene: 12. CDR3 length: 18 residues. The CDR3 DNA reads as TGTGCCAGCAGTGAATCGGGTCCACTGGGACAGCTGAACACTGAAGCTTTCTTT. Translation gives CASSESGPLGQLNTEAFF. Filled out from reference TRBV2 and TRBJ1-1, the complete variable domain reads EPEVTQTPSHQVTQMGQEVILRCVPISNHLYFYWYRQILGQKVEFLVSFYNNEISEKSEIFDDQFSVERPDGSNFTLKIRSTKLEDSAMYFCASSESGPLGQLNTEAFFGQGTRLTVV.

This clonotype was counted many times. The V and J genes are TRBV28 and TRBJ2-7; D may match TRBD1 or TRBD2 (5 bases each). The V and J ends lost 5 bases and 3 bases respectively, with 11 bases between them. The germline CDR1 and CDR2 sequences are MDHEN and SYDVKM. This CDR3 has 13 amino acids. CDR3 loop: CASSPGTNYEQYF. The CDR3 nucleotides read TGTGCCAGCAGTCCCGGGACCAACTACGAGCAGTACTTC.

The rearrangement joins TRBV29-1 to TRBJ1-2; D remains unclear. From germline, CDR1 is SQVTM and CDR2 ANQGSEA. CDR3 size: 12 residues. Trimming stripped 4 bases from V and 5 bases from J, with 11 bases between. The CDR3 sequence is CSVGPRDYGYTF. The CDR3 DNA reads as TGCAGCGTTGGCCCGAGGGATTATGGCTACACCTTC. Variable domain in full (rest from reference TRBV29-1 and TRBJ1-2): SAVISQKPSRDICQRGTSLTIQCQVDSQVTMMFWYRQQPGQSLTLIATANQGSEATYESGFVIDKFPISRPNLTFSTLTVSNMSPEDSSIYLCSVGPRDYGYTFGSGTRLTVV.

As regards this clonotype: This may arise from a read error, as a much more abundant clone is one base away. The gene calls are TRBV6-5 and TRBJ2-7; D could derive from TRBD1 or TRBD2 (5 bases each). The length of the CDR3 is 14 residues. The germline V gene has CDR1 MNHEY and CDR2 SVGAGI. For the CDR3, the DNA is TGTGCCAGCACCCGGGACGGGGCCCTCTACGAGCGGTACTTC. It encodes CASTRDGALYERYF.

This clonotype was seen ten or more times. For the CDR3, the DNA is TGTGCCAGCAGCCATGCGGGGCTATCTGGGGCCAACGTCCTGACTTTC. Translating gives CASSHAGLSGANVLTF. The chain has TRBV7-6 and TRBJ2-6, with D possibly matching TRBD2 (6 bases). The CDR3 is made up of 16 amino acids. CDR1 is SGHVS, CDR2 FNYEAQ, per germline. V was pared by 5 bases and J by 1 base, with 12 bases between.

The CDR3 region is CASSFGDDRSGTDTQYF. The CDR3 DNA follows: TGTGCCAGCAGTTTTGGTGACGATAGGTCTGGCACAGATACGCAGTATTTT. The chain has TRBV28 and TRBJ2-3; D remains ambiguous. Looked up from germline, CDR1 is MDHEN and CDR2 is SYDVKM. V gave up 3 bases and J gave up 1 base, with 17 bases separating them. The CDR3 is 17 amino acids.

This clonotype was seen a handful of times. The V and J genes are TRBV12-3 or TRBV12-4 and TRBJ1-3, with D unclear. The CDR3 spans 13 residues. V gave up 3 bases and J gave up 6 bases, with 9 bases separating them. The DNA of the CDR3 is TGTGCCAGCAGTTTGCGGGAACCAAACACCATATATTTT. This gives the protein CASSLREPNTIYF.

This clonotype was recorded at least ten times. The rearrangement uses TRBV28 and TRBJ1-5; D unresolved. This CDR3 has 13 amino acids. The V end was cut by 2 bases, the J end by 6 bases, with 8 bases between. Germline CDR1 reads MDHEN; CDR2 reads SYDVKM. This CDR3 is CASSLGRAQPQHF. The CDR3 coding sequence is TGTGCCAGCAGTTTAGGCCGGGCTCAGCCCCAGCATTTT.

V and J are TRBV4-3 and TRBJ1-2; D ambiguous. V lost 0 bases and J lost 5, with 7 bases in between. The germline gives CDR1 LGHNA, CDR2 YSLEER. There are 13 residues in the CDR3. The CDR3 region has the DNA TGCGCCAGCAGCCAAGATTGGGGATATGGCTACACCTTC. It translates to CASSQDWGYGYTF.

Comments on this clonotype: A much larger clonotype is one base distant, so this may be a read error. This rearrangement joins TRBV2 to TRBJ1-6; D is undetermined. The CDR3 sequence is 13 residues long. CDR1 and CDR2 from the germline V gene are SNHLY and FYNNEI. The CDR3 protein is CARSEASHPTILF. CDR3 DNA sequence: TGTGCCAGAAGTGAAGCGTCCCATCCCACGATCCTCTTT. The full variable domain, with the rest looked up from reference TRBV2 and TRBJ1-6, is EPEVTQTPSHQVTQMGQEVILRCVPISNHLYFYWYRQILGQKVEFLVSFYNNEISEKSEIFDDQFSVERPDGSNFTLKIRSTKLEDSAMYFCARSEASHPTILFGNGTRLTVT.

V and J are TRBV5-1 and TRBJ1-1, with D maybe TRBD1 (5 bases). Germline V CDR1 and CDR2: SGHRS, YFSETQ. The CDR3 sequence is 15 residues long. V lost 0 bases and J lost 4, with 13 bases in between. This CDR3 is CASSLAQGTGTEAFF. CDR3 sequence (DNA): TGCGCCAGCAGCTTGGCTCAGGGTACGGGCACTGAAGCTTTCTTT.

Ten or more counts support this clonotype. The gene calls are TRBV28 and TRBJ1-2; D perhaps matches TRBD1 (6 bases). The CDR3 sequence is 13 residues long. The V and J ends lost 8 bases and 6 bases respectively, with 16 bases between them. Germline CDR1 MDHEN, CDR2 SYDVKM. This CDR3 reads CASQGRVQDGYTF. In DNA form, the CDR3 reads TGTGCCAGCCAGGGGAGGGTCCAAGATGGCTACACCTTC.

This sequence joins TRBV5-1 and TRBJ1-5; a weak D match, TRBD1 (6 bases). Trimming took off 3 bases at V and 4 bases at J, with 14 bases between the two ends. The CDR3 consists of 15 residues. CDR1 and CDR2 from the germline V gene are SGHRS and YFSETQ. The CDR3 nucleotides read TGCGCCAGCAGCTCGACGGGACAACCGAATCAGCCCCAGCATTTT. It yields the protein CASSSTGQPNQPQHF. The whole variable domain, filled in from reference TRBV5-1 and TRBJ1-5, reads KAGVTQTPRYLIKTRGQQVTLSCSPISGHRSVSWYQQTPGQGLQFLFEYFSETQRNKGNFPGRFSGRQFSNSRSEMNVSTLELGDSALYLCASSSTGQPNQPQHFGDGTRLSIL.

Ten or more counts support this clonotype. The chain has TRBV7-2 and TRBJ2-3; D gene unclear. The CDR3 contains 15 residues. Trimming pared 5 bases from V and 0 bases from J, leaving 12 bases between. Germline lookup yields CDR1 SGHTA and CDR2 FQGNSA. The CDR3 nucleotides are TGTGCCAGCAGCGACCGTGGGTTTAGCACAGATACGCAGTATTTT. It yields the protein CASSDRGFSTDTQYF.

This clonotype was observed many times. The chain uses TRBV7-6 and TRBJ2-5; 9 bases match TRBD2. The germline CDR1 and CDR2 sequences are SGHVS and FNYEAQ. The CDR3 totals 16 residues. Trimming at V came to 7 bases and at J to 1 base, leaving 10 bases not matched to a gene. CDR3 in DNA: TGTGCCAGCATAAAAGGAAGCGGGGGGTTCCAAGAGACCCAGTACTTC. Protein sequence: CASIKGSGGFQETQYF.

A few counts support this clonotype. The chain uses TRBV4-1 and TRBJ2-2; D is perhaps TRBD1 (6 bases). CDR1 and CDR2 from the germline V gene are MGHRA and YSYEKL. The CDR3 sequence is 18 residues long. Trimming left V 1 base short and J 3 bases short, with 18 bases between. The chain's CDR3 is CASSQGAQGPSHTGELFF. The CDR3 DNA reads TGCGCCAGCAGCCAAGGGGCGCAGGGGCCGAGCCACACCGGGGAGCTGTTTTTT.

CDR3 nucleotide sequence: TGCAGTGCTATGAGGGAGGGGACTTCCTACGAGCAGTACTTC. Protein product: CSAMREGTSYEQYF. The V and J genes are TRBV20-1 and TRBJ2-7; 7 nucleotides line up with TRBD2. J gave up 1 base and V 4 bases, and 7 bases lay outside the gene matches. CDR1 is DFQATT and CDR2 is SNEGSKA in the germline V gene (reference sequence). This CDR3 comprises 14 residues.

A few counts support this clonotype. CDR3 sequence reads: CASSGTDSTYNEQFF. The CDR3 nucleotides read TGTGCCAGCAGCGGGACGGACAGTACCTACAATGAGCAGTTCTTC. The chain couples TRBV7-9 to TRBJ2-1; possible D gene TRBD1, 6 bases. The CDR3 has 15 residues. V gave up 5 bases and J gave up 2 bases, with 13 bases separating them. The germline V gene has CDR1 SEHNR and CDR2 FQNEAQ (reference sequence).

In this sample, this clonotype turned up many times. The chain recombines TRBV20-1 with TRBJ1-6; the match to TRBD1 covers 9 bases. The germline V gene encodes CDR1 DFQATT and CDR2 SNEGSKA (reference sequence). Unmatched junction bases numbered 6, after V lost 0 bases and J lost 6 bases. There are 16 residues in the CDR3. The CDR3 DNA follows: TGCAGTGCTAGAGATGACAGGGGGTTCGGTAATTCACCCCTCCACTTT. This sequence encodes CSARDDRGFGNSPLHF.

The chain has TRBV11-2 and TRBJ2-5, with 7 bases that match TRBD1. V lost 1 base and J lost 5; bases outside the gene matches: 13. The CDR3 is made up of 17 amino acids. The germline gives CDR1 SGHAT, CDR2 FQNNGV. Here the CDR3 reads CASSLGGDRAGIETQYF. The CDR3 nucleotides read TGTGCCAGCAGCTTAGGAGGTGACAGGGCCGGGATCGAGACCCAGTACTTC.

This clonotype was observed a few times. V is TRBV6-5 and J is TRBJ2-3; 8 bases fit TRBD1. V was clipped by 6 bases and J by 2 bases; unmatched bases: 7. This CDR3 has 15 residues. The germline V gene encodes CDR1 MNHEY and CDR2 SVGAGI. The CDR3 nucleotides read TGTGCCAGCAGCAGGACAGGGTGGGCCACAGATACGCAGTATTTT. Residues: CASSRTGWATDTQYF.

This clonotype appeared many times. This sequence joins TRBV6-1 and TRBJ1-4, with D possibly TRBD1 on 5 matching bases. The germline V gene has CDR1 MNHNS and CDR2 SASEGT. V was trimmed by 3 bases and J by 8 bases, leaving 16 bases between them. The CDR3 runs to 15 residues. The DNA of the CDR3 is TGTGCCAGCAGTGAGGGGACCGGGACCCGGGAAAAACTGTTTTTT. This gives the protein CASSEGTGTREKLFF.

This clonotype was found many times. This chain joins TRBV7-6 and TRBJ2-3, with D maybe TRBD2 (7 bases). Germline assignment: CDR1 SGHVS and CDR2 FNYEAQ. The ends were cut back, 4 bases at V and 4 bases at J, with 12 bases in the middle. The CDR3 is 14 residues long. This CDR3 reads CASSWGGRPDTQYF. The CDR3 DNA reads as TGTGCCAGCAGCTGGGGGGGGCGTCCAGATACGCAGTATTTT.